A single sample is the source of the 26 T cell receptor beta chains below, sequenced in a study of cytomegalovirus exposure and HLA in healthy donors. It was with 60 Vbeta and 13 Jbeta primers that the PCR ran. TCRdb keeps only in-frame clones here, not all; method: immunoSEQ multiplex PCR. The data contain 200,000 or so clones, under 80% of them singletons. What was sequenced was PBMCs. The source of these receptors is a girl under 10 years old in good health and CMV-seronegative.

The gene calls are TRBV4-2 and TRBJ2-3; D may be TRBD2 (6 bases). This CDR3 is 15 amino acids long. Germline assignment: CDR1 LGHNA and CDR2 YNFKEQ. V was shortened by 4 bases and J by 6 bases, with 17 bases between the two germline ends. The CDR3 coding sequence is TGTGCCAGCAGCCTATTAGCGGAGACGGGGGATACGCAGTATTTT. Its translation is CASSLLAETGDTQYF.

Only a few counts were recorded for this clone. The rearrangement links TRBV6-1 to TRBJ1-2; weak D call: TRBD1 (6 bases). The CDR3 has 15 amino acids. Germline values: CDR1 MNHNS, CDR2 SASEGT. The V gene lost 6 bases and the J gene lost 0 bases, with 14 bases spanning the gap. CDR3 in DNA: TGTGCCAGCAGGATAACAGGGAAAACTAACTATGGCTACACCTTC. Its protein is CASRITGKTNYGYTF.

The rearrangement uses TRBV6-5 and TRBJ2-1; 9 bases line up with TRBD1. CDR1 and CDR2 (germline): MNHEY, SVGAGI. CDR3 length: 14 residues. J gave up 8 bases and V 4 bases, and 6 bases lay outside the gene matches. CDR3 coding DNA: TGTGCCAGCAGTTCGGAGGACAGGGGATATGAGCAGTTCTTC. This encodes CASSSEDRGYEQFF.

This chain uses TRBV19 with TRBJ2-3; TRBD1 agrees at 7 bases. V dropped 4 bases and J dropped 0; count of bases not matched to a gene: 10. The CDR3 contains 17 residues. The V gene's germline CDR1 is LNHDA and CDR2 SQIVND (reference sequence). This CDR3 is CASSRLIRDSSTDTQYF. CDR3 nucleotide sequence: TGTGCCAGTAGTAGACTCATCCGGGACAGTAGCACAGATACGCAGTATTTT. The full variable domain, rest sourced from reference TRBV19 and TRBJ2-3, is DGGITQSPKYLFRKEGQNVTLSCEQNLNHDAMYWYRQDPGQGLRLIYYSQIVNDFQKGDIAEGYSVSREKKESFPLTVTSAQKNPTAFYLCASSRLIRDSSTDTQYFGPGTRLTVL.

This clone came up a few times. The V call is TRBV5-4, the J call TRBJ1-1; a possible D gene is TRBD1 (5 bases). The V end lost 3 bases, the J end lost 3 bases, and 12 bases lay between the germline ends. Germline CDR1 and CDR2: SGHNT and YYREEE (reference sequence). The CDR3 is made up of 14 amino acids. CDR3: CASSWGWGDTEAFF. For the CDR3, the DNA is TGTGCCAGCAGCTGGGGTTGGGGGGACACTGAAGCTTTCTTT. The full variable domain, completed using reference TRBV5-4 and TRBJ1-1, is ETGVTQSPTHLIKTRGQQVTLRCSSQSGHNTVSWYQQALGQGPQFIFQYYREEENGRGNFPPRFSGLQFPNYSSELNVNALELDDSALYLCASSWGWGDTEAFFGQGTRLTVV.

The DNA of the CDR3 is TGTGCCAGCCCCCCGGGACAGGGGGCTAATGGCTACACCTTC. The encoded protein is CASPPGQGANGYTF. The chain links TRBV6-4 to TRBJ1-2; TRBD1 matches 12 bases. Trimming cost V 8 bases and J 6 bases; bases outside gene matches: 7. The CDR3 contains 14 residues. Germline CDR1 MRHNA, CDR2 SNTAGT.

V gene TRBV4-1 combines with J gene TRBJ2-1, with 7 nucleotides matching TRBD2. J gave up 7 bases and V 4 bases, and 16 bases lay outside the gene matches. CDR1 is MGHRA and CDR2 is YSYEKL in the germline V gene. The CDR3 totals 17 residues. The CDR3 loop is CASSPLPWGGAKNEQFF. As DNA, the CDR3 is TGCGCCAGCAGCCCTCTTCCCTGGGGAGGGGCAAAGAATGAGCAGTTCTTC.

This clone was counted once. CDR3 coding DNA: TGTGCCAGCAGCTTTTTACAAACAGCTAACTATGGCTACACCTTC. Amino acid sequence: CASSFLQTANYGYTF. The V call is TRBV7-9, the J call TRBJ1-2, with D unclear. This CDR3 is built from 15 residues. The germline CDR1 and CDR2 sequences are SEHNR and FQNEAQ (reference sequence). Trimming left V 3 bases short and J 0 bases short, with 11 bases between.

The CDR3 reads CASSLQGSPLHF. The CDR3 DNA is TGTGCCAGCAGCCTACAGGGTTCACCCCTCCACTTT. The chain recombines TRBV25-1 with TRBJ1-6; weak D call: TRBD1 (6 bases). The CDR3 has 12 amino acids. Germline CDR1 is MGHDK and CDR2 is SYGVNS. With 6 bases removed from V and 9 bases from J, the gap between germline ends came to 9 bases.

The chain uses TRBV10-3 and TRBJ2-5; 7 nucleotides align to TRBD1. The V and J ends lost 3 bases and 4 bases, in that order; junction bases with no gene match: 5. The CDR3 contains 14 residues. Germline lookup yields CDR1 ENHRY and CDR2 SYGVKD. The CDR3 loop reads CAISDRQGPETQYF. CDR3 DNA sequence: TGTGCCATCAGTGACCGACAGGGTCCAGAGACCCAGTACTTC.

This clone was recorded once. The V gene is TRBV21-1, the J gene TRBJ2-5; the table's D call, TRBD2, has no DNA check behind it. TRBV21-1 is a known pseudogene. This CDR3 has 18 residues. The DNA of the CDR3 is TGTGCCAGCAGTAAGGATATTGGACTAAATACCAGTCGAGAGACCCAGTACTTC. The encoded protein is CASSKDIGLNTSRETQYF.

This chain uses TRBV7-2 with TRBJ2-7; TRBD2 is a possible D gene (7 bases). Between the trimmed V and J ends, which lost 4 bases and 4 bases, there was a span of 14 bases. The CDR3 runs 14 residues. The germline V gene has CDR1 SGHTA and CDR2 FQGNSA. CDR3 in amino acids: CASSYRGAGYEQYF. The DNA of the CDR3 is TGTGCCAGCAGCTACCGGGGGGCGGGGTACGAGCAGTACTTC.

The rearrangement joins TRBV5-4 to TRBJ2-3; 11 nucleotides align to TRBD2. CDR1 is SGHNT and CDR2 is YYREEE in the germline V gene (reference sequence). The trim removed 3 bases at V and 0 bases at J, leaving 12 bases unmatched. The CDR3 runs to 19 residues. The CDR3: CASSSPGTSGNPSTDTQYF. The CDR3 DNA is TGTGCCAGCAGCTCGCCCGGGACTAGCGGAAACCCTAGCACAGATACGCAGTATTTT.

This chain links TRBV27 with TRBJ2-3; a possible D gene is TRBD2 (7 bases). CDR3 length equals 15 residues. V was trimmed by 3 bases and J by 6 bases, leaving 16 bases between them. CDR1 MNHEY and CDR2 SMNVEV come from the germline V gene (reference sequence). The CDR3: CASSFGGGGGDTQYF. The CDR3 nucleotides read TGTGCCAGCAGTTTCGGGGGAGGGGGTGGGGATACGCAGTATTTT.

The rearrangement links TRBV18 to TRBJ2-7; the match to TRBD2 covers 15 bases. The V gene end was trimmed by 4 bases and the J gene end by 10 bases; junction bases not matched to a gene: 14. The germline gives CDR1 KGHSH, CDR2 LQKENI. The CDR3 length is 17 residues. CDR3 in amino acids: CASSLSDAPGLAGGQYF. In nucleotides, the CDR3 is TGTGCCAGCTCACTTTCGGACGCTCCGGGACTAGCGGGGGGACAGTACTTC.

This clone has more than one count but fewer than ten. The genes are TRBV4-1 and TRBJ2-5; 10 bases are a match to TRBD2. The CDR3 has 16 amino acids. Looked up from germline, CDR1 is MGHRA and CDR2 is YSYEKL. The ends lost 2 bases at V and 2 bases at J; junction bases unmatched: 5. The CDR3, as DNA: TGCGCCAGCAGCCAAACGACTAGCGGGCAACAAGAGACCCAGTACTTC. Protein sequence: CASSQTTSGQQETQYF.

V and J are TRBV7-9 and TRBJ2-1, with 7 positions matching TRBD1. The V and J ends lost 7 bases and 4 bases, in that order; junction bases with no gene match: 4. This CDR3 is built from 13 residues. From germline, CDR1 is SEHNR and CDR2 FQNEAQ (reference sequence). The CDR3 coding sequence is TGTGCCAGCAAGGGACAGCCGTACAATGAGCAGTTCTTC. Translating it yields CASKGQPYNEQFF.

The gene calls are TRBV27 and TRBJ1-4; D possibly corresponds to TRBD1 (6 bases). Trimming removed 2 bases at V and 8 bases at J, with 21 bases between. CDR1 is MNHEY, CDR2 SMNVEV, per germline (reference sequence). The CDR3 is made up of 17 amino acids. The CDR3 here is CASSLVPLQGTGEKLFF. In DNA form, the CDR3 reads TGTGCCAGCAGTTTAGTCCCACTACAGGGAACGGGGGAAAAACTGTTTTTT.

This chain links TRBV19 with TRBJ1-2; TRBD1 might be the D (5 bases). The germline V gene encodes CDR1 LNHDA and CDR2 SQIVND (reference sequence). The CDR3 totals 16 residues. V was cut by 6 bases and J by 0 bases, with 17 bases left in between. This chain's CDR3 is CASSTPGDAANYGYTF. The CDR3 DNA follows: TGTGCCAGTAGCACACCGGGGGACGCGGCTAACTATGGCTACACCTTC.

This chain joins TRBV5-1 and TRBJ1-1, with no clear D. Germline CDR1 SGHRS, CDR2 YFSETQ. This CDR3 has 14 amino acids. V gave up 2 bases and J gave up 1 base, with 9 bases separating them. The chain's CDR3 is CASSLRRQNTEAFF. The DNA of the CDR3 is TGCGCCAGCAGCTTAAGGCGACAGAACACTGAAGCTTTCTTT. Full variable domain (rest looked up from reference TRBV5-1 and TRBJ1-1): KAGVTQTPRYLIKTRGQQVTLSCSPISGHRSVSWYQQTPGQGLQFLFEYFSETQRNKGNFPGRFSGRQFSNSRSEMNVSTLELGDSALYLCASSLRRQNTEAFFGQGTRLTVV.

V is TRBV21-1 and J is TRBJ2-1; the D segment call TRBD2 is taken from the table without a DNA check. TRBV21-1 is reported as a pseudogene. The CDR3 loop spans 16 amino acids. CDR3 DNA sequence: TGTGCCAGCAGCATGGAGACTAACCGGCCGCCCAATGAGCAGTTCTTC. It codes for CASSMETNRPPNEQFF.

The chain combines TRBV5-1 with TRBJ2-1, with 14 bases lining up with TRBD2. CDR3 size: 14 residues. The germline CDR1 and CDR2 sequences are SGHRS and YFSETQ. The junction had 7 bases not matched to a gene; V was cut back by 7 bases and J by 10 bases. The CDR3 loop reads CASSGTSGSREQFF. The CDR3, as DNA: TGCGCCAGCTCCGGGACTAGCGGGAGCAGGGAGCAGTTCTTC.

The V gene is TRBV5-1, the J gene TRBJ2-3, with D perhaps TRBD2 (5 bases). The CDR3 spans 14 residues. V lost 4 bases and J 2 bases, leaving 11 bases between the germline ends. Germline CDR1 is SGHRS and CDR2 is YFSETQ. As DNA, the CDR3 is TGCGCCAGCAGCGCGACGGGATCCACAGATACGCAGTATTTT. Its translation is CASSATGSTDTQYF.

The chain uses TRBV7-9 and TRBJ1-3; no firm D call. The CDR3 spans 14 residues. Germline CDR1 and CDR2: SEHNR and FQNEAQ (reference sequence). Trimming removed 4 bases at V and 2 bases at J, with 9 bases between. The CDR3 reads CASSSSDTGNTIYF. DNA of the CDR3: TGTGCCAGCAGCTCCTCAGACACTGGAAACACCATATATTTT.

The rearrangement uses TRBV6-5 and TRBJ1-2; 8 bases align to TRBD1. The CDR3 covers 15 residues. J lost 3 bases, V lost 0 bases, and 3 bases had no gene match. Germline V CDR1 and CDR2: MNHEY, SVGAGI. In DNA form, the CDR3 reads TGTGCCAGCAGTTACTCGATGGACAGGGACTATGGCTACACCTTC. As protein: CASSYSMDRDYGYTF.

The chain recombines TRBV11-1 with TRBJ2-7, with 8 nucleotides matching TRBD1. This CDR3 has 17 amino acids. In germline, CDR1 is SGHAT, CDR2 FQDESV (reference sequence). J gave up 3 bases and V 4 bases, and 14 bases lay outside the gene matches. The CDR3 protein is CASSSTDREHLRYEQYF. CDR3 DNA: TGTGCCAGCAGCTCGACGGACAGGGAGCATCTCCGCTACGAGCAGTACTTC.